Each of the 9 T cell receptor beta chains below was sequenced from the same sample in a study of T cell repertoires in cytomegalovirus infection. TCRdb fed the reads into MiXCR, producing one record per CDR3 protein. The sample includes around 440,000 distinct CDR3 sequences, approximately 11% seen only once; the top ten take roughly 10%. The sequenced sample consisted of PBMCs. The receptors shown here come from a human donor in good health (CMV status not recorded). Some clones in this sample may be carry-over from other donors' samples.

This clonotype came up many times. The chain has TRBV27 and TRBJ2-1; maybe TRBD1 (6 bases). The CDR3 is 14 residues long. The germline V and J ends were trimmed by 5 bases and 5 bases, with 13 bases remaining between them. Germline loops: CDR1 MNHEY, CDR2 SMNVEV (reference sequence). The CDR3 sequence: CASSDRPLHNEQFF. For the CDR3, the DNA is TGTGCCAGCAGTGACAGGCCTCTCCACAATGAGCAGTTCTTC.

This clonotype was recorded many times. The chain links TRBV20-1 to TRBJ2-7, with D possibly being TRBD2 (5 bases). The CDR3 totals 13 residues. The V and J ends lost 5 bases and 0 bases respectively, with 11 bases between them. Germline loops: CDR1 DFQATT, CDR2 SNEGSKA (reference sequence). DNA of the CDR3: TGCAGTGCTCGCTCGGGATCCTCCTACGAGCAGTACTTC. Amino acid sequence: CSARSGSSYEQYF.

This clonotype was counted many times. V gene TRBV12-3 or TRBV12-4 combines with J gene TRBJ2-5; 13 bases line up with TRBD2. This CDR3 has 17 residues. The junction had 5 bases not matched to a gene; V was cut back by 4 bases and J by 0 bases. This CDR3 reads CASSSTSGGAHQETQYF. DNA of the CDR3: TGTGCCAGCAGTTCAACTAGCGGGGGGGCTCACCAAGAGACCCAGTACTTC.

This clonotype was counted at least ten times. This chain uses TRBV12-3 or TRBV12-4 with TRBJ1-1; no definite D call. The CDR3 runs to 15 residues. V was clipped by 3 bases and J by 0 bases, with 11 bases between them. The CDR3 bases are TGTGCCAGCAGTTTCGCCGGGAGCTTGAACACTGAAGCTTTCTTT. Its translation: CASSFAGSLNTEAFF.

The chain uses TRBV3-1 and TRBJ2-1; the match to TRBD1 covers 11 bases. CDR3 length: 14 residues. The ends lost 3 bases at V and 8 bases at J; junction bases unmatched: 3. CDR1 LGHDT and CDR2 YNNKEL come from the germline V gene (reference sequence). CDR3 in DNA: TGTGCCAGCAGCCACCCGGGACAGGGGGATGAGCAGTTCTTC. Residues: CASSHPGQGDEQFF.

This sequence joins TRBV5-1 and TRBJ1-2; no clear D gene. Per the germline V gene, CDR1 is SGHRS and CDR2 is YFSETQ. Deletions cut 0 bases from V and 0 bases from J, with 9 bases between. This CDR3 spans 15 amino acids. The CDR3 loop reads CASSLAPDTNYGYTF. The DNA for the CDR3 is TGCGCCAGCAGCTTGGCCCCCGATACTAACTATGGCTACACCTTC.

The V gene is TRBV28, the J gene TRBJ2-1; the match to TRBD2 covers 13 bases. The V and J ends lost 3 bases and 4 bases, in that order; junction bases with no gene match: 21. The CDR3 has 22 residues. Germline V gives CDR1 MDHEN, CDR2 SYDVKM. DNA of the CDR3: TGTGCCAGCAGTTTTGGACTGACACTAGCGGGAGGGCCCTCTGCAAAGTACAATGAGCAGTTCTTC. It yields the protein CASSFGLTLAGGPSAKYNEQFF.

This clonotype was counted ten times or more. The chain joins TRBV11-2 to TRBJ2-7; TRBD1 matches at 10 bases. In germline, CDR1 is SGHAT, CDR2 FQNNGV. J lost 6 bases, V lost 4 bases, and 6 bases had no gene match. CDR3 length equals 14 residues. The CDR3: CASSYGQGGGEQYF. The CDR3 region has the DNA TGTGCCAGCAGCTACGGACAGGGGGGTGGCGAGCAGTACTTC.

Many counts were recorded for this clonotype. V usage is TRBV28 and J usage is TRBJ2-2, with D possibly being TRBD1 (5 bases). This CDR3 has 16 residues. Trimming removed 6 bases from V and 3 bases from J, with 17 bases in between. Germline values: CDR1 MDHEN, CDR2 SYDVKM. DNA of the CDR3: TGTGCCAGCAGCCCTTTTAGAGACAGAGACACCGGGGAGCTGTTTTTT. Translation gives CASSPFRDRDTGELFF.